Below, 10 T cell receptor beta chains from the same sample are listed, as sequenced in a study of regulatory T cells in long-lasting Graves disease. Sample time point: newly diagnosed GD, antithyroid drugs for less than 3 months. Preparation of the TCR library used RNA extracted from PBMCs. For TCR beta, libraries came from iRepertoire HTBI primers and Arm-PCR of CDR3 regions. TCRdb re-derived calls from the multiplex PCR reads in MiXCR, one entry per CDR3 protein. This table has approximately 400,000 distinct CDR3 sequences, about 15% appearing once. A further study also used this sample, focusing on T cells in Graves' hyperthyroidism and ophthalmopathy.

The sample here was peripheral blood mononuclear cells (PBMCs), taken at new diagnosis, from a patient treated with antithyroid drugs. The source of these receptors is a woman aged 40 to 50 with Graves disease.

This clonotype was detected once. This may be a read error: a much more frequent sequence differs by one nucleotide. J is TRBJ2-1 and V is TRBV5-1; 7 bases fit TRBD2. The CDR3 extends over 14 amino acids. CDR1 is SGHRS and CDR2 is YFSETQ in the germline V gene. CDR3 DNA sequence: TGCGTCAGCAGGTGGGGGGAGGGCCGGAATGAGCAGTTCTTC. Its protein product is CVSRWGEGRNEQFF.

This clonotype was seen many times. V is TRBV12-3 or TRBV12-4 and J is TRBJ1-5; unclear D gene. Trimming left V 5 bases short and J 3 bases short, with 11 bases between. CDR3 length: 14 amino acids. The CDR3 coding sequence is TGTGCCAGCAGTGAGGACGGATACAATCAGCCCCAGCATTTT. Amino acid sequence: CASSEDGYNQPQHF.

In this sample, this clonotype turned up a few times. The rearrangement joins TRBV30 to TRBJ2-7, with 11 bases fitting TRBD1. The CDR3 spans 17 residues. Germline V lookup: CDR1 GTSNPN, CDR2 SVGIG (reference sequence). Trimming took 0 bases from V and 5 from J; bases not matched to a gene: 12. CDR3: CAWSVFFVGQGEDEQYF. CDR3 nucleotides: TGTGCCTGGAGTGTATTCTTCGTGGGACAGGGGGAGGACGAGCAGTACTTC.

This clonotype was seen many times. The rearrangement joins TRBV3-1 to TRBJ2-7; D gene uncertain. The CDR3 sequence is 11 residues long. Trimming took 5 bases from V and 12 from J, leaving 14 bases between them. Germline CDR1 reads LGHDT; CDR2 reads YNNKEL (reference sequence). CDR3: CASSSDGLPYF. In DNA, the CDR3 is TGTGCCAGCAGCTCGGACGGGTTACCGTACTTC.

This clonotype was counted ten times or more. This sequence joins TRBV28 and TRBJ2-1; D call uncertain. The CDR3 totals 15 residues. The V and J ends lost 3 bases and 3 bases respectively, with 12 bases between them. From germline, CDR1 is MDHEN and CDR2 SYDVKM. CDR3 amino acids: CASSFFLAVYNEQFF. The CDR3 DNA is TGTGCCAGCAGTTTCTTTCTGGCGGTCTACAATGAGCAGTTCTTC.

This clonotype was picked up many times. The V and J genes are TRBV9 and TRBJ1-4; possibly TRBD1 for D (5 bases). Germline assignment: CDR1 SGDLS and CDR2 YYNGEE. The CDR3 is made up of 16 amino acids. V lost 1 base to trimming and J lost 4 bases, with 14 bases between them. The CDR3 spells CASSVSSTGLNEKLFF. The DNA for the CDR3 is TGTGCCAGCAGCGTATCCTCAACGGGACTTAATGAAAAACTGTTTTTT.

There are many counts of this clonotype. The chain combines TRBV20-1 with TRBJ2-3; 14 bases map to TRBD2. Germline V CDR1 and CDR2: DFQATT, SNEGSKA (reference sequence). CDR3 length: 14 residues. The trim removed 6 bases at V and 4 bases at J, leaving 3 bases unmatched. The CDR3 nucleotides are TGCAGTGCCAAGGGACTAGCGGGAGCAGATACGCAGTATTTT. This encodes CSAKGLAGADTQYF.

This chain connects TRBV19 to TRBJ1-2; 8 bases are a match to TRBD1. The germline CDR1 and CDR2 sequences are LNHDA and SQIVND (reference sequence). The CDR3 is 15 amino acids. J lost 6 bases, V lost 3 bases, and 9 bases had no gene match. CDR3 DNA sequence: TGTGCCAGTAGTATTTGGGACAGGAGACCCCATGGCTACACCTTC. It encodes CASSIWDRRPHGYTF. The whole variable domain, filled in from reference TRBV19 and TRBJ1-2, reads DGGITQSPKYLFRKEGQNVTLSCEQNLNHDAMYWYRQDPGQGLRLIYYSQIVNDFQKGDIAEGYSVSREKKESFPLTVTSAQKNPTAFYLCASSIWDRRPHGYTFGSGTRLTVV.

This clonotype was seen many times. The V call is TRBV9, the J call TRBJ2-7; the D is unclear. V was pared by 0 bases and J by 2 bases, with 3 bases between. CDR1 SGDLS and CDR2 YYNGEE come from the germline V gene. The CDR3 contains 12 residues. CDR3 residues: CASSVGPYEQYF. The CDR3 bases are TGTGCCAGCAGCGTAGGCCCCTACGAGCAGTACTTC.

The rearrangement links TRBV11-1 to TRBJ2-1; 8 nucleotides match TRBD2. From germline, CDR1 is SGHAT and CDR2 FQDESV (reference sequence). The CDR3 runs to 17 residues. The V and J ends lost 1 base and 6 bases, in that order; junction bases with no gene match: 11. The CDR3 bases are TGTGCCAGCAGCTTAGGTCTAGCGGGCGTTACATCCAATGAGCAGTTCTTC. Translation gives CASSLGLAGVTSNEQFF.